This T cell receptor beta chain was recorded in a study of blood T cell repertoires in COVID-19. Assay used: immunoSEQ multiplex PCR; TCRdb lists only in-frame clones, some missing. This table holds fewer than 250,000 clones, about 86% found once. Germline assignment: CDR1 LGHNA and CDR2 YNFKEQ. Trimming removed 8 bases from V and 6 bases from J; junction bases left unmatched: 11. There are 15 residues in the CDR3. The V gene is TRBV4-2, the J gene TRBJ2-1, with 9 bases that match TRBD1. Material: peripheral blood. The TCR was taken from a woman between 50 and 59 years old with acute or convalescent COVID-19. This CDR3 is CASAPAGTGSNEQFF. CDR3 DNA: TGTGCCAGCGCCCCGGCCGGGACAGGGTCCAATGAGCAGTTCTTC.